This T cell receptor (beta chain) is from a study of OX40 agonist ivuxolimab in advanced cancers. Study-wide background: One patient with hepatocellular carcinoma and two with cutaneous melanoma, three in all, had partial responses.

Only in-frame clones appear in the TCRdb table, and some are missing; sequencing was by immunoSEQ multiplex PCR. This repertoire shows about 50,000 clones, roughly 90% found once; its top ten account for over 9.5%. Trimming took 3 bases from V and 2 from J; bases not matched to a gene: 9. The length of the CDR3 is 16 residues. CDR1 is ENHRY and CDR2 is SYGVKD in the germline V gene. The sequencing used CD4+ or CD8+ T cells sorted from blood, collected in a trial of the OX40 agonist ivuxolimab. V gene TRBV10-3 combines with J gene TRBJ2-5; TRBD1 matches 7 bases. The source is an adult with an advanced solid tumor such as melanoma, head and neck, liver or kidney cancer. The CDR3 DNA reads as TGTGCCATCAGTGACCCACGACGACAGGGTCAAGAGACCCAGTACTTC. Amino acid sequence: CAISDPRRQGQETQYF.